A selection of T cell receptor beta chains follows, all from one sample in a study of CD8 T cells in Susac syndrome. TCRdb used MiXCR to reprocess the immunoSEQ multiplex PCR reads, holding one entry per CDR3 protein. The sample holds approximately 120,000 distinct CDR3 sequences, just under 95% seen once. The sequencing input was CD8+ T cells from PBMCs. The receptors come from a human donor in good health. Each CDR3 is given with its conserved first and last residue. The order of the fields is clone size, V gene, D gene, J gene, CDR3 DNA, CDR3 protein. The D gene is left open where the match is weak. The listing skips clone size in some rows; elsewhere it reads once, few, many or a size class.

clone size: once; V gene: TRBV10-3; D gene: NA; J gene: TRBJ2-7; CDR3 DNA: TGTGCCATCAGTGAGTCGATAGACAGGTACGAGCAGTACTTC; CDR3 protein: CAISESIDRYEQYF
clone size: NA; V gene: TRBV20-1; D gene: TRBD2; J gene: TRBJ2-7; CDR3 DNA: TGCAGTGCCCCGGGACTAGATTTTGGCGAGCAGTACTTC; CDR3 protein: CSAPGLDFGEQYF
clone size: once; V gene: TRBV2; D gene: TRBD1; J gene: TRBJ1-2; CDR3 DNA: TGTGCCAGCAGTGTTGACAGGGATTACTATGGCTACACCTTC; CDR3 protein: CASSVDRDYYGYTF
clone size: once; V gene: TRBV7-2; D gene: NA; J gene: TRBJ2-1; CDR3 DNA: TGTGCCAGCTCCACCCGACGGGGGTGGGACAATGAGCAGTTCTTC; CDR3 protein: CASSTRRGWDNEQFF
clone size: NA; V gene: TRBV5-1; D gene: TRBD2; J gene: TRBJ2-7; CDR3 DNA: TGCGCCAGCAGCGGAGGCGGACTAGCATCGACGGTTGAGCAGTACTTC; CDR3 protein: CASSGGGLASTVEQYF
clone size: NA; V gene: TRBV6-2/TRBV6-3; D gene: NA; J gene: TRBJ2-3; CDR3 DNA: TGTGCCAGCAGCCGGCGAGGGGGGACTTTAAATACGCAGTATTTT; CDR3 protein: CASSRRGGTLNTQYF
clone size: NA; V gene: TRBV7-2; D gene: NA; J gene: TRBJ1-5; CDR3 DNA: TGTGCCAGCAGCTTGGGGAACCTTGGACAGCCCCAGCATTTT; CDR3 protein: CASSLGNLGQPQHF
clone size: NA; V gene: TRBV7-8; D gene: NA; J gene: TRBJ1-1; CDR3 DNA: TGTGCCAGCAGGATCGAACAGGGAATATACACTGAAGCTTTCTTT; CDR3 protein: CASRIEQGIYTEAFF
clone size: NA; V gene: TRBV25-1; D gene: TRBD2; J gene: TRBJ2-7; CDR3 DNA: TGTGCCAGCAGGGGGGGGACGGATAGCTCCTACGAGCAGTACTTC; CDR3 protein: CASRGGTDSSYEQYF
clone size: NA; V gene: TRBV12-3/TRBV12-4; D gene: NA; J gene: TRBJ1-1; CDR3 DNA: TGTGCCAGCAGTTTCGCCGGCACTGAAGCTTTCTTT; CDR3 protein: CASSFAGTEAFF
clone size: NA; V gene: TRBV6-2/TRBV6-3; D gene: NA; J gene: TRBJ1-2; CDR3 DNA: TGTGCCAGCAGTTACTCGAGTCTCGAACATGGCTACACCTTC; CDR3 protein: CASSYSSLEHGYTF
clone size: NA; V gene: TRBV5-1; D gene: TRBD2; J gene: TRBJ2-1; CDR3 DNA: TGCGCCAGCAGCTTGGCAGGCGGGAGCTCCTACAATGAGCAGTTCTTC; CDR3 protein: CASSLAGGSSYNEQFF